The 20 T cell receptor beta chains listed next were all sequenced from one sample in a study of CXCR3-negative and CXCR3-positive naive CD8 T cells. UMI-labeled TRB cDNA libraries were prepared by 5' RACE. Reanalyzing the 5' RACE reads, TCRdb keeps one entry per CDR3 protein, without DNA. Its table records about 24,000 distinct CDR3 sequences. Material: naive CXCR3- CD8+ T cells from blood. Subset of the sample: CD45RO-CCR7+CD27+CD95- naive CD8+ T cells lacking CXCR3 (TNR3-). Every receptor here comes from a human donor in good health. Some clones in this sample may be carry-over from other donors' samples.

J is TRBJ1-6 and V is TRBV27; TCRdb selects TRBD1, and the lack of DNA leaves this call unchecked. CDR3 size: 15 residues. Per the germline V gene, CDR1 is MNHEY and CDR2 is SMNVEV (reference sequence). Here the CDR3 reads CASRPYGTENSPLHF.

This chain uses TRBV7-7 with TRBJ1-1. The CDR3 totals 13 residues. Germline CDR1 is SSHAT and CDR2 is FNYEAQ (reference sequence). The CDR3 region is CASSFDKAAEAFF.

V gene TRBV7-9 combines with J gene TRBJ1-2. The CDR3 totals 13 residues. Germline V gene data show CDR1 as SEHNR and CDR2 as FQNEAQ (reference sequence). The CDR3: CASSPADHYGYTF.

The chain has TRBV15 and TRBJ1-4. Germline V gene lookup returns CDR1 LNHNV and CDR2 YYDKDF (reference sequence). There are 17 residues in the CDR3. The CDR3 loop is CATSRDFVAATNEKLFF.

By frequency, this clonotype registers medium-sized. The chain uses TRBV7-6 and TRBJ2-1. The CDR3 covers 12 residues. Per germline, CDR1 SGHVS and CDR2 FNYEAQ. CDR3 amino acids: CASRGLGNEQFF. The whole variable domain, remainder taken from reference TRBV7-6 and TRBJ2-1, is GAGVSQSPRYKVTKRGQDVALRCDPISGHVSLYWYRQALGQGPEFLTYFNYEAQQDKSGLPNDRFSAERPEGSISTLTIQRTEQRDSAMYRCASRGLGNEQFFGPGTRLTVL.

The V gene is TRBV29-1, the J gene TRBJ2-2; TCRdb proposes TRBD1, but this gene call is untestable without DNA. CDR1 and CDR2 from the germline V gene are SQVTM and ANQGSEA. There are 15 residues in the CDR3. CDR3 in amino acids: CSALTPTGDTGELFF.

This chain uses TRBV29-1 with TRBJ2-3. Looked up from germline, CDR1 is SQVTM and CDR2 is ANQGSEA. CDR3 length equals 13 residues. This CDR3 reads CSGVPASTDTQYF.

This chain connects TRBV9 to TRBJ2-3. The CDR3 totals 12 residues. Germline V gene sequence: CDR1 SGDLS, CDR2 YYNGEE. The CDR3 protein is CASSYDAHTQYF.

This rearrangement joins TRBV29-1 to TRBJ2-4. The CDR3 is 13 amino acids. Germline CDR1 reads SQVTM; CDR2 reads ANQGSEA. The CDR3 spells CSVQGSAKNIQYF.

This sequence joins TRBV27 and TRBJ2-7; the TCRdb call, TRBD2, lacks DNA for checking. There are 16 residues in the CDR3. Per germline, CDR1 MNHEY and CDR2 SMNVEV (reference sequence). CDR3 sequence: CASSTRLAGVTYEQYF.

The chain couples TRBV29-1 to TRBJ1-1; the TCRdb call, TRBD1, lacks DNA for checking. Germline V gives CDR1 SQVTM, CDR2 ANQGSEA. The CDR3 length is 16 residues. This CDR3 reads CSVEDPGGPPNTEAFF.

The chain recombines TRBV11-2 with TRBJ2-7; without DNA, the TCRdb call of TRBD2 cannot be checked. Germline V gene data show CDR1 as SGHAT and CDR2 as FQNNGV. This CDR3 has 16 residues. CDR3 sequence reads: CASSALVGDSSYEQYF.

The V and J genes are TRBV11-2 and TRBJ1-4; TCRdb calls TRBD1, which cannot be checked without DNA. This CDR3 contains 16 residues. Germline loops: CDR1 SGHAT, CDR2 FQNNGV. The CDR3: CASSPRGREPNEKLFF.

The chain couples TRBV4-3 to TRBJ2-7; TCRdb reports TRBD1, a call that lacks DNA to check it against. This CDR3 comprises 15 residues. Germline values: CDR1 LGHNA, CDR2 YSLEER. CDR3 protein: CASSQEGGGSYEQYF.

The chain uses TRBV6-2 or TRBV6-3 and TRBJ1-1. CDR1 and CDR2 from the germline V gene are MNHEY and SVGEGT. CDR3 length equals 13 residues. The chain's CDR3 is CASSYPFDTEAFF.

This rearrangement joins TRBV6-2 or TRBV6-3 to TRBJ2-4; the TCRdb D gene call, TRBD1, has no DNA to confirm it. Looked up from germline, CDR1 is MNHEY and CDR2 is SVGEGT. The CDR3 is made up of 17 amino acids. CDR3: CASSYSTGTGAKNIQYF.

V is TRBV7-3 and J is TRBJ2-7; TCRdb designates TRBD1, a call that cannot be tested without DNA. Germline V lookup: CDR1 SGHTA, CDR2 FQGTGA. There are 15 residues in the CDR3. The CDR3 region is CASSYGGGPNYEQYF.

The rearrangement joins TRBV4-1 to TRBJ2-1; the TCRdb call, TRBD2, lacks DNA for checking. The CDR3 is made up of 17 amino acids. The germline gives CDR1 MGHRA, CDR2 YSYEKL. The chain's CDR3 is CASTYAPTGGALGEQFF.

This chain connects TRBV20-1 to TRBJ2-5. Germline CDR1 is DFQATT and CDR2 is SNEGSKA (reference sequence). This CDR3 has 15 amino acids. The CDR3 loop reads CSARDMEGYQETQYF.

This clonotype is deemed medium-sized (0.01 to 0.1%) by its frequency. The V and J genes are TRBV4-1 and TRBJ1-3. This CDR3 spans 14 amino acids. CDR1 is MGHRA and CDR2 is YSYEKL in the germline V gene. CDR3 region: CASSPRTSGNTIYF.